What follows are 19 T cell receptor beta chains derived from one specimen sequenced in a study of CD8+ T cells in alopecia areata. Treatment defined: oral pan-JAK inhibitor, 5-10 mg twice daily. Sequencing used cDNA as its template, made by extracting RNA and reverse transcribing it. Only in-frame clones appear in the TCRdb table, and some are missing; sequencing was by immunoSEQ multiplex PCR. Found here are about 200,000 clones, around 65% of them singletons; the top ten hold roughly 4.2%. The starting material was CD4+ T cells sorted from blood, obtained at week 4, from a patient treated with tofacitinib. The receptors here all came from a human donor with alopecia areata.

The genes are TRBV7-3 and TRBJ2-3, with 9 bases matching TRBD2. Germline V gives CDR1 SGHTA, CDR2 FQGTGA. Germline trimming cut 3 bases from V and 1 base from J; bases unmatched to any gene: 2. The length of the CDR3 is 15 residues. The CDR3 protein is CASSFSGGGTDTQYF. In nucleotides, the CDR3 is TGTGCCAGCAGCTTTAGCGGGGGAGGCACAGATACGCAGTATTTT.

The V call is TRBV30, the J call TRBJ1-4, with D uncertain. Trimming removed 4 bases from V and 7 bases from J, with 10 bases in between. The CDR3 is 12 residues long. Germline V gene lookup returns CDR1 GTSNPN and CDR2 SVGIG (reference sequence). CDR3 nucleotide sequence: TGTGCCTGGAAGGGAGACGGTGAAAAACTGTTTTTT. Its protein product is CAWKGDGEKLFF.

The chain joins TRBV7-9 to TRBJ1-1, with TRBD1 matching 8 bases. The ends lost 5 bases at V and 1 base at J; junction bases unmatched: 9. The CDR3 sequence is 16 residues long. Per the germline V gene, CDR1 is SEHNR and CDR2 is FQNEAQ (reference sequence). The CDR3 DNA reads TGTGCCAGCAGCCTGTGGACCGGGACAGGGAACACTGAAGCTTTCTTT. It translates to CASSLWTGTGNTEAFF. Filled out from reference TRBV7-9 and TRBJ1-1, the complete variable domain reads DTGVSQNPRHKITKRGQNVTFRCDPISEHNRLYWYRQTLGQGPEFLTYFQNEAQLEKSRLLSDRFSAERPKGSFSTLEIQRTEQGDSAMYLCASSLWTGTGNTEAFFGQGTRLTVV.

The DNA of the CDR3 is TGCAGCGTCCCTAGGACAGGGAAGGAGACCCAGTACTTC. This encodes CSVPRTGKETQYF. The J gene is TRBJ2-5, the V gene TRBV29-1; 8 nucleotides agree with TRBD1. Per the germline V gene, CDR1 is SQVTM and CDR2 is ANQGSEA. CDR3 length equals 13 residues. After removal of 6 bases from V and 5 bases from J, the junction contained 8 bases not matched to a gene.

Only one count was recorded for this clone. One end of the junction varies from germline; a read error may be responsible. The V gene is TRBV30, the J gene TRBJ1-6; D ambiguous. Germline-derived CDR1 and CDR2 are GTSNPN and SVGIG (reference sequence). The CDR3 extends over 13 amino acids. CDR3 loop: CAWSVLNNSPLHF. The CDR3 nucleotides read TGTGCCTGGAGTGTACTAAATAACTCACCCCTCCACTTT.

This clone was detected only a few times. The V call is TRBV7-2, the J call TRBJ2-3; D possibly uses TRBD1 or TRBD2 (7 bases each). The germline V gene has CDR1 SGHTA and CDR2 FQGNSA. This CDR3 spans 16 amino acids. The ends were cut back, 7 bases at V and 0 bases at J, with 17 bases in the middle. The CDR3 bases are TGTGCCAGCACCTGGGGGGGGACAGCTAGCACAGATACGCAGTATTTT. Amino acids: CASTWGGTASTDTQYF.

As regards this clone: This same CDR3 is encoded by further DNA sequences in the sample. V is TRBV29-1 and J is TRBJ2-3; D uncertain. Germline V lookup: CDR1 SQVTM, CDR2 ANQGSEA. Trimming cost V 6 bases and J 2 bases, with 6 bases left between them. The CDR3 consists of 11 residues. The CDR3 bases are TGCAGCGTCGGGTACACAGATACGCAGTATTTT. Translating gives CSVGYTDTQYF.

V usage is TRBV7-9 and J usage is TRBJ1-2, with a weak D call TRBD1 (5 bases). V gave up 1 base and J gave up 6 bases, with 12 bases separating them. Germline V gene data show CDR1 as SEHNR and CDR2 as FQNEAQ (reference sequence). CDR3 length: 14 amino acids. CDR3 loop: CASSLVPGEDGYTF. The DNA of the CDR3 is TGTGCCAGCAGCTTAGTCCCGGGGGAGGATGGCTACACCTTC.

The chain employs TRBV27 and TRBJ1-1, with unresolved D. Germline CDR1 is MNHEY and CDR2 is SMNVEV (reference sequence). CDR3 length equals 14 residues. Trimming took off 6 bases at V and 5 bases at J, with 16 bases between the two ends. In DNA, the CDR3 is TGTGCCAGCAGCGAGGCCTGGACGGGAACTGAAGCTTTCTTT. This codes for CASSEAWTGTEAFF.

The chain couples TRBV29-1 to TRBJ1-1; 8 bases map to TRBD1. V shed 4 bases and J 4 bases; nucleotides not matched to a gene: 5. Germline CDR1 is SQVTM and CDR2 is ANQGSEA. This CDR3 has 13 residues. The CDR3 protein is CSVARTGSTEAFF. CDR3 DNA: TGCAGCGTTGCCCGGACAGGGAGCACTGAAGCTTTCTTT.

In DNA form, the CDR3 reads TGCAGCGTTGCCCCGCATGCCGGTCGCACTGAAGCTTTCTTT. It translates to CSVAPHAGRTEAFF. The chain joins TRBV29-1 to TRBJ1-1; D is uncertain. The germline gives CDR1 SQVTM, CDR2 ANQGSEA. V was cut by 4 bases and J by 4 bases, with 16 bases left in between. CDR3 size: 14 residues.

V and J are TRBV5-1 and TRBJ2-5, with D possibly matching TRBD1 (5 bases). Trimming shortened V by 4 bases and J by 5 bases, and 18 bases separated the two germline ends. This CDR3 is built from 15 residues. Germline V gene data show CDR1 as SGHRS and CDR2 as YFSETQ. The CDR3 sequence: CASSLTGPPGETQYF. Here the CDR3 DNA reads TGCGCCAGCAGCCTAACCGGGCCCCCAGGGGAGACCCAGTACTTC.

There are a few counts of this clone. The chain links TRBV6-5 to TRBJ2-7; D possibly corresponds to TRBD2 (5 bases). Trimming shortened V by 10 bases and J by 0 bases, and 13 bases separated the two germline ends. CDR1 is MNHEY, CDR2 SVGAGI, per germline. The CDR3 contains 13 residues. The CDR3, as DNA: TGTGCCACCATCAAGCGGAGCTCCTACGAGCAGTACTTC. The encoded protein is CATIKRSSYEQYF.

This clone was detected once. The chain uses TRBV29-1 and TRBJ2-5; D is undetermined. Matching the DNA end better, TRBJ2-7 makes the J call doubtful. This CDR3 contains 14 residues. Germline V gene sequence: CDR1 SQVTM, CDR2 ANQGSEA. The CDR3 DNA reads TGCAGCCCCGACTGGTCACAGAGCTCCTACGAGCAGTACTTC. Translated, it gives CSPDWSQSSYEQYF.

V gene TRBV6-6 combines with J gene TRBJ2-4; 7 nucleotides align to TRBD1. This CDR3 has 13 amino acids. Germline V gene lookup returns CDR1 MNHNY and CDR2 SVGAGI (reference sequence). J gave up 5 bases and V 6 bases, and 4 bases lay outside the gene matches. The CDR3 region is CASSSGQENIQYF. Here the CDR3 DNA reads TGTGCCAGCAGCAGCGGACAGGAAAACATTCAGTACTTC.

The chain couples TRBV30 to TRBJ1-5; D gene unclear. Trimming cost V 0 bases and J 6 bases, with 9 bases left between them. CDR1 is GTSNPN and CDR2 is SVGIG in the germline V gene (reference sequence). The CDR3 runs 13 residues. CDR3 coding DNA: TGTGCCTGGAGTGTACAAGGAGGTCAGCCCCAGCATTTT. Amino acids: CAWSVQGGQPQHF.

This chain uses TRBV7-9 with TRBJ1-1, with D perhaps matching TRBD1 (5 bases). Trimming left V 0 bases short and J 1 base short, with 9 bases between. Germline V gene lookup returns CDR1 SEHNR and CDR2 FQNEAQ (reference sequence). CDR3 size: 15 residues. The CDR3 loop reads CASSLAPTANTEAFF. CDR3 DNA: TGTGCCAGCAGCTTAGCTCCGACAGCGAACACTGAAGCTTTCTTT.

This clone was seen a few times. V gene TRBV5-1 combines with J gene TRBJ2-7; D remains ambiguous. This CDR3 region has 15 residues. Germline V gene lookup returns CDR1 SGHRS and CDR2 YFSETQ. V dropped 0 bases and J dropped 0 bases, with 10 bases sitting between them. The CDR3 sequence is CASSLEGRRSYEQYF. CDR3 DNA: TGCGCCAGCAGCTTGGAGGGCAGGCGCTCCTACGAGCAGTACTTC.

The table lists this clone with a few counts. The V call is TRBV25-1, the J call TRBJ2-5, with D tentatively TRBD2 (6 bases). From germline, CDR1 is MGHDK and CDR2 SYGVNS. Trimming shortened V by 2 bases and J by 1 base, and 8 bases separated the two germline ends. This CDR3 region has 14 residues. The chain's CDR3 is CASSEGGGQETQYF. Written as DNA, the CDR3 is TGTGCCAGCAGTGAAGGGGGAGGCCAAGAGACCCAGTACTTC.